Reported below is one T cell receptor beta chain. CD8+ and CD4+ T cells from blood underwent TCR beta sequencing. Germline assignment: CDR1 SGHTA and CDR2 FQGTGA. Trimming took 3 bases from V and 1 from J, leaving 10 bases between them. The CDR3 extends over 15 amino acids. The record originates from a study of CD8 T cells in Susac syndrome. After extraction with the RNeasy kit, about 0.45 to 1 ug of the RNA was reverse transcribed using random hexamers. By means of immunoSEQ multiplex PCR, TCR beta CDR3 spanning 54 Vbeta and 13 Jbeta underwent amplification. MiXCR, run by TCRdb on the immunoSEQ multiplex PCR reads, gives a single entry per CDR3 protein. The profile covers roughly 180,000 distinct CDR3 sequences, with less than 95% appearing a single time and 0.085% to 0.11% taken by the ten largest.

This chain uses TRBV7-3 with TRBJ2-1; D might be TRBD1 (6 bases). The TCR comes from a human donor in good health. Sequenced material: CD4+ T cells from PBMCs. The CDR3 spells CASSFIRGSYNEQFF. CDR3 DNA: TGTGCCAGCAGCTTCATCAGGGGTTCCTACAATGAGCAGTTCTTC.